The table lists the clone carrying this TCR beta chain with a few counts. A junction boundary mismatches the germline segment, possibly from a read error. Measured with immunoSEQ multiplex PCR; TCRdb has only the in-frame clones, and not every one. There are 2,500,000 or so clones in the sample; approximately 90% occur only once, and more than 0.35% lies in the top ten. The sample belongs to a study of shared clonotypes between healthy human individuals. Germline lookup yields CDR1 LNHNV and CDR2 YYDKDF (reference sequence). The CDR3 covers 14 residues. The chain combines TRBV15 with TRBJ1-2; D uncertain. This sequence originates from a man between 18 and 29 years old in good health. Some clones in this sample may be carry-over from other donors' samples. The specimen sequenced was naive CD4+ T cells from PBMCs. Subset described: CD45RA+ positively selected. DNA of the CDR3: TGTGCCACCACCAGAGGGAGGGAGGACTATGGCTACACCTTC. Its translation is CATTRGREDYGYTF.